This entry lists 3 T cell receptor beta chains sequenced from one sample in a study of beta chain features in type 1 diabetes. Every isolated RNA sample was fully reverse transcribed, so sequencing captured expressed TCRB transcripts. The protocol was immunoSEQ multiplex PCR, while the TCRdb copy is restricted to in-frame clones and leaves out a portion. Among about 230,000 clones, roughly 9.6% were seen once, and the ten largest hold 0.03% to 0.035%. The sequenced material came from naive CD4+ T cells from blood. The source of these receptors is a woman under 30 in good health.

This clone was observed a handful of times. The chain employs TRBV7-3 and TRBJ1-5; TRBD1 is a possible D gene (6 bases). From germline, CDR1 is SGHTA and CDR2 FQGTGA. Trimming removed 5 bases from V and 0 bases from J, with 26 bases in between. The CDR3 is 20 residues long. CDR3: CASSVFIPGHRVNSNQPQHF. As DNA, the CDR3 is TGTGCCAGCAGCGTCTTTATCCCGGGACACAGGGTCAATAGCAATCAGCCCCAGCATTTT.

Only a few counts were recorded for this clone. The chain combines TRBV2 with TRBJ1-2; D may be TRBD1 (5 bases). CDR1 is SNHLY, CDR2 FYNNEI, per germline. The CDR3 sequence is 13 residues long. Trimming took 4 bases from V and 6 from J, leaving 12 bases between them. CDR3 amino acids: CASSGRAWNGYTF. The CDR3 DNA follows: TGTGCCAGCAGTGGCAGGGCTTGGAATGGCTACACCTTC.

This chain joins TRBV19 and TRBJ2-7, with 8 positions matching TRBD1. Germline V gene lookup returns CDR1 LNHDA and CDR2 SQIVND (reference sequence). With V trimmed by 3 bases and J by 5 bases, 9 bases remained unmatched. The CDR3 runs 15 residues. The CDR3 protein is CASSIIPDRGHEQYF. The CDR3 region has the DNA TGTGCCAGTAGTATTATCCCCGACAGGGGCCACGAGCAGTACTTC.